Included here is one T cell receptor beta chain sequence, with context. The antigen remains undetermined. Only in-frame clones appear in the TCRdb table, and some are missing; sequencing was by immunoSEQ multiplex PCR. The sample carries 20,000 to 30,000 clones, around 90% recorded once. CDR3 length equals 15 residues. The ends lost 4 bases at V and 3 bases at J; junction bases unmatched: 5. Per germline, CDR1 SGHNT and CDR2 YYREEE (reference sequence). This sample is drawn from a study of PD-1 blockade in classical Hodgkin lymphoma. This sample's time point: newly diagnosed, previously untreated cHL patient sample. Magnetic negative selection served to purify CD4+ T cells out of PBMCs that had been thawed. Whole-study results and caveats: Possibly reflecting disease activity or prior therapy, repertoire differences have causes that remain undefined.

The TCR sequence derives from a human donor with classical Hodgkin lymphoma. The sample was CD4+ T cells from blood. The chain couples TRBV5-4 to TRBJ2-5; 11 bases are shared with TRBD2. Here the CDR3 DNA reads TGTGCCAGCAGCGTCCCGGGACTAGCGGAAGAGACCCAGTACTTC. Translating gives CASSVPGLAEETQYF.